The text below deals with one T cell receptor (beta chain). What antigen it recognizes has not been identified. Base-call qualities are not available, and no considerably larger clone is one nucleotide away. Using the immunoSEQ assay, TCRB CDR3 regions were amplified from 1.5 to 2 micrograms of genomic DNA, or from all available DNA when less than that was on hand. The multiplex PCR relied on 60 forward primers for TCR V beta segments and 13 reverse primers for J beta segments. To estimate the number of reads per starting template, synthetic control templates were added to each sample at limiting dilution. Sequencing produced 87 bp reads on the Illumina HiSeq System. The source study handled its data this way. PCR and sequencing errors were removed by a nearest neighbor algorithm that merged closely related sequences. TCR overlap was defined as the percentage of unique tumor TCR beta sequences that were also found in the peripheral blood of the same patient. This immuneACCESS table, as held by TCRdb, lists in-frame sequences with V and J called but not all clones. Of the missing ones, under half trace to an unresolved V gene in checked studies; the others have no known cause. Clonal size and the V and J genes are those of that table, whereas D and trimming came from the DNA. This sample has approximately 48,000 clones in its table, and around 89% of those were observed once. In total, the top ten clones hold over 4.5% of the sample.

The data are from a study of glioma-infiltrating T cells after dendritic cell vaccination (dated by TCRdb to about 2016). At the level of the whole study: The cohort comprised about 15 glioblastoma patients from Phase I and II dendritic cell vaccination trials, 9 newly diagnosed and 6 with recurrent disease. Each patient was given three intradermal dendritic cell vaccine injections, spaced two weeks apart, in the arm below the axilla. In glioblastoma patients vaccinated with dendritic cells, deep sequencing of TCR beta CDR3 regions served to measure tumor-infiltrating lymphocyte content and to compare repertoires between tumor and blood. The vaccine consisted of monocyte-derived dendritic cells cultured approximately 7 days with IL-4 and GM-CSF, then pulsed overnight with autologous tumor lysate. TCR sequencing metrics, including TIL content and tumor-blood repertoire overlap, were correlated with survival after dendritic cell vaccination. Patients received autologous tumor lysate-pulsed dendritic cell vaccination between about 2002 and 2013. The paper as a whole reports these results and caveats: After dendritic cell vaccination, a higher estimated pretreatment TIL content predicted longer time to progression and overall survival. The response model built on TCR overlap across three groups was characterized as speculative, with prospective validation still needed. No direct relationship between TCR clonality and survival was found, suggesting that a diverse polyclonal response may matter. The cohort was small and heterogeneous, only a few patients had full blood and tumor sets, and even fewer had initial-recurrent tumor pairs.

V loses 2 bases at its end and J loses 10 bases; junction bases beyond the gene matches: 6. CDR1 and CDR2, per the germline V gene (reference sequence), are SEHNR and FQNEAQ. The CDR3 contains 13 residues, cysteine and phenylalanine counted. Only CDR3 DNA remains: 39 bases, in frame from the first base. Explained via the paper, the time point label denotes: after dendritic cell vaccination, including at tumor progression/relapse. To be selected, patients needed enough residual fresh-frozen tumor tissue and more than two years of available survival data. Molecular status otherwise varied across the glioblastoma patients, but none of them carried an isocitrate dehydrogenase mutation. PBMC were collected before vaccination, two weeks after the third vaccination, and at tumor progression if progression occurred. The Qiagen DNeasy Blood extraction Kit was used for extraction of genomic DNA.

This receptor was obtained from a human donor with glioblastoma. The sample in question was blood, obtained after dendritic cell vaccination. Recombination connected TRBV7-9 to TRBJ2-3; 7 of the junction bases match TRBD2. The CDR3 here reads CASSLSAGQPQYF. DNA sequence: TGTGCCAGCAGCTTATCAGCGGGGCAACCGCAGTATTTT.